Here is one TCR delta chain with its context. The protein recorded in TCRdb matches a much larger clone and deviates from this DNA's translation at residue 10, suggesting a read error; the protein here is obtained by translating the DNA. The sample is drawn from a study of γδ T cells in repeated Plasmodium falciparum infection. Study details: Malian gammadelta TCRs were studied during no-transmission periods and across acute malaria episodes.

TCRdb reprocessed the multiplex PCR reads using CATT. The repertoire holds approximately 50,000 delta-chain clones, with roughly 2% as singletons. The clonotype was recovered from a pool of human donors (malaria-infected and uninfected, not separated). Source material: gamma-delta T cells from blood.

The CDR3, as DNA: TGTGCTCTTGGGGAACTAATCCCCCCTGCACCTTCAACCTTAACTGGGGGATACGTCCCCCTGTACACCGATAAACTCATCTTT. Encoded protein: CALGELIPPAPSTLTGGYVPLYTDKLIF. The V call is TRDV1, the J call TRDJ1, with TRDD3 identical over 13 bases. Because TCRdb records no J gene, it was assigned here through a match of the DNA to germline. CDR3 length: 28 residues. The J segment lost 0 bases and the V segment lost 0 bases, leaving 34 bases of the junction unmatched. Germline CDR1 and CDR2: TSWWSYY and QGS.